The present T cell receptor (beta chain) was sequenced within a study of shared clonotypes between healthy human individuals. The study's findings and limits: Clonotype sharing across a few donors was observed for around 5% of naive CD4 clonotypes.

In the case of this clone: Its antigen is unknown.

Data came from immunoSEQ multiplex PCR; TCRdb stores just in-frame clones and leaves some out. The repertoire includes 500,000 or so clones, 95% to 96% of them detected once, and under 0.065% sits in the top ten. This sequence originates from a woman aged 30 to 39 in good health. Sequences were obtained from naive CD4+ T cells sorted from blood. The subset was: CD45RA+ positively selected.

Here the CDR3 reads CASRDRASDGYTF. For the CDR3, the DNA is TGTGCCAGCCGGGACAGGGCTTCAGACGGCTACACCTTC. This chain joins TRBV19 and TRBJ1-2; 9 positions match TRBD1. CDR3 length equals 13 residues. J was trimmed by 8 bases and V by 9 bases; bases with no gene match: 10. The germline CDR1 and CDR2 sequences are LNHDA and SQIVND (reference sequence).